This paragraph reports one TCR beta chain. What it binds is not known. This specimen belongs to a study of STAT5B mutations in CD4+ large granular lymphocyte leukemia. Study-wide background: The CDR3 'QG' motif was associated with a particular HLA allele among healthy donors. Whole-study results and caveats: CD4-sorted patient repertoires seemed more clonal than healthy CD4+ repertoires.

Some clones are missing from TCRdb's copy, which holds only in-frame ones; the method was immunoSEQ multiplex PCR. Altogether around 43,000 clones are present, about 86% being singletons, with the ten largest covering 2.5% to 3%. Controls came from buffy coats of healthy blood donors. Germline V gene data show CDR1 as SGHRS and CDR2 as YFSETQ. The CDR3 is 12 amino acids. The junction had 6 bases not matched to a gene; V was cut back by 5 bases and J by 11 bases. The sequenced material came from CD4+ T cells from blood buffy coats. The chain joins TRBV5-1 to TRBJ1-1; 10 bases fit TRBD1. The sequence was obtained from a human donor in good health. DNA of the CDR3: TGCGCCAGCAGGGAGGACAGGGGGGTCGCTTTCTTT. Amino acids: CASREDRGVAFF.